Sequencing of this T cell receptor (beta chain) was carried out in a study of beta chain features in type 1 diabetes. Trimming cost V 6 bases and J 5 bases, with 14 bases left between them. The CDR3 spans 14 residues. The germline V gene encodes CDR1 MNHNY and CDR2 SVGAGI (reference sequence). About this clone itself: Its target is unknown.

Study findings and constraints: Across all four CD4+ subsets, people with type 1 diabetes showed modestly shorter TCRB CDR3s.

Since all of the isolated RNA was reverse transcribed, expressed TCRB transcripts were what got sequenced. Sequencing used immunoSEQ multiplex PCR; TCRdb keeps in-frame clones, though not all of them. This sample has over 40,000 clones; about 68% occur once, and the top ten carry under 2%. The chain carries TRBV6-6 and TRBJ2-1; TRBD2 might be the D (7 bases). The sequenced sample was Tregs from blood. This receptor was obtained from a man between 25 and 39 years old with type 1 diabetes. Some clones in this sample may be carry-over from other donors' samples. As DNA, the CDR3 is TGTGCCAGCAGCCCGAGGGGGGGGCACAATGAGCAGTTCTTC. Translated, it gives CASSPRGGHNEQFF.